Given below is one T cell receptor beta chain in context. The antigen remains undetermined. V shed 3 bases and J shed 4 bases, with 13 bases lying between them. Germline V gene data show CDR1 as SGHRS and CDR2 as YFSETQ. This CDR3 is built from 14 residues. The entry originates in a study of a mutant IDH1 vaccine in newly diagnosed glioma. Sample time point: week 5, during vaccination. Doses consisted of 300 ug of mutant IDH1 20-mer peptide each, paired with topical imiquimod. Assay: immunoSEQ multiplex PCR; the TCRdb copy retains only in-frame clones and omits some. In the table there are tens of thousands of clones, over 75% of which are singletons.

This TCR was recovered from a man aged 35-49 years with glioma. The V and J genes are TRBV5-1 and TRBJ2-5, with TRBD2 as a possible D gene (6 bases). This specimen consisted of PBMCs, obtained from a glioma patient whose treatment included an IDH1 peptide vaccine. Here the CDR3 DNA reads TGCGCCAGCAGCTCGGGTGGGGGAGGAGAGACCCAGTACTTC. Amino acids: CASSSGGGGETQYF. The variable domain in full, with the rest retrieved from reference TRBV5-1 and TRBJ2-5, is KAGVTQTPRYLIKTRGQQVTLSCSPISGHRSVSWYQQTPGQGLQFLFEYFSETQRNKGNFPGRFSGRQFSNSRSEMNVSTLELGDSALYLCASSSGGGGETQYFGPGTRLLVL.